This passage covers 24 T cell receptor beta chains from one sample sequenced in a study of OX40 agonist ivuxolimab in advanced cancers. The protocol was immunoSEQ multiplex PCR, while the TCRdb copy is restricted to in-frame clones and leaves out a portion. Of roughly 93,000 clones listed, around 80% are singletons. The input for sequencing was CD4+ or CD8+ T cells sorted from blood, taken in a trial of the OX40 agonist ivuxolimab. The source is an adult with an advanced solid tumor such as melanoma, head and neck, liver or kidney cancer.

CDR3 sequence (DNA): TGTGCCAGCAGCTTAGGATGGTCTAGAGGTACAGATACGCAGTATTTT. Translating it yields CASSLGWSRGTDTQYF. The chain couples TRBV11-2 to TRBJ2-3, with D unresolved. CDR3 size: 16 residues. Germline CDR1 is SGHAT and CDR2 is FQNNGV. Trimming removed 1 base from V and 3 bases from J, with 14 bases in between.

In regard to this clone: This sample also contains other DNA sequences that code for the same CDR3. The V and J genes are TRBV6-1 and TRBJ1-1; D is possibly TRBD1 (5 bases). The CDR3 has 13 amino acids. Germline V gives CDR1 MNHNS, CDR2 SASEGT. V dropped 4 bases and J dropped 0 bases, with 6 bases sitting between them. DNA of the CDR3: TGTGCCAGCAGTGTGACAGTGAACACTGAAGCTTTCTTT. This translates into CASSVTVNTEAFF.

This chain connects TRBV9 to TRBJ2-2; D ambiguous. Between the trimmed V and J ends, which lost 0 bases and 7 bases, there was a span of 7 bases. Germline V gene sequence: CDR1 SGDLS, CDR2 YYNGEE. The CDR3 contains 13 residues. The CDR3 reads CASSVGVFGELFF. For the CDR3, the DNA is TGTGCCAGCAGCGTAGGGGTTTTCGGGGAGCTGTTTTTT.

This rearrangement joins TRBV25-1 to TRBJ1-2; D uncertain. CDR3 length: 13 residues. Germline V gene data show CDR1 as MGHDK and CDR2 as SYGVNS. Trimming pared 2 bases from V and 2 bases from J, leaving 6 bases between. CDR3 sequence (DNA): TGTGCCAGCAGTGAAGTCAGGAACTATGGCTACACCTTC. Translation: CASSEVRNYGYTF.

The rearrangement joins TRBV7-2 to TRBJ1-6; unclear D gene. CDR1 and CDR2 from the germline V gene are SGHTA and FQGNSA. The CDR3 consists of 15 residues. V lost 2 bases, J lost 3 bases, and 8 bases lay in between. For the CDR3, the DNA is TGTGCCAGCAGCTTAAAGACCGACTATAATTCACCCCTCCACTTT. This translates into CASSLKTDYNSPLHF.

The CDR3 reads CASSDASSLYNEQFF. As DNA, the CDR3 is TGTGCCAGCAGCGATGCTAGTTCCCTCTACAATGAGCAGTTCTTC. The gene calls are TRBV7-3 and TRBJ2-1, with D unclear. The CDR3 contains 15 residues. The germline V gene encodes CDR1 SGHTA and CDR2 FQGTGA. Between the trimmed V and J ends, which lost 5 bases and 3 bases, there was a span of 14 bases.

The V and J genes are TRBV19 and TRBJ2-7; 8 nucleotides agree with TRBD2. V was pared by 3 bases and J by 3 bases, with 4 bases of the junction left unmatched. Per germline, CDR1 LNHDA and CDR2 SQIVND (reference sequence). The CDR3 is made up of 14 amino acids. CDR3: CASSMGLERYEQYF. The CDR3 DNA reads TGTGCCAGTAGTATGGGACTAGAGCGCTACGAGCAGTACTTC.

This clone was seen more than once but under ten times. This rearrangement joins TRBV25-1 to TRBJ2-7; D is undetermined. CDR1 is MGHDK, CDR2 SYGVNS, per germline. The CDR3 is 13 amino acids. Trimming took 7 bases from V and 1 from J, leaving 11 bases between them. CDR3 DNA sequence: TGTGCCAGCACCCCCAATTGGTCCTACGAGCAGTACTTC. It is translated as CASTPNWSYEQYF.

This chain links TRBV2 with TRBJ2-7; D not certain. Germline assignment: CDR1 SNHLY and CDR2 FYNNEI. There are 13 residues in the CDR3. V was cut by 5 bases and J by 3 bases, with 11 bases left in between. The DNA of the CDR3 is TGTGCCAGCAGTACGCTTCTAAACTACGAGCAGTACTTC. Translated, it gives CASSTLLNYEQYF.

V is TRBV11-2 and J is TRBJ2-7; tentative D call: TRBD1 (5 bases). Germline loops: CDR1 SGHAT, CDR2 FQNNGV. The V gene lost 6 bases and the J gene lost 6 bases, with 9 bases spanning the gap. This CDR3 is 11 amino acids long. The CDR3 region is CASSSQGEQYF. Written as DNA, the CDR3 is TGTGCCAGCAGTTCCCAGGGCGAGCAGTACTTC.

This chain joins TRBV7-6 and TRBJ2-2, with D possibly called TRBD1 or TRBD2 (6 bases each). The CDR3 contains 15 residues. V lost 3 bases to trimming and J lost 5 bases, with 13 bases between them. From germline, CDR1 is SGHVS and CDR2 FNYEAQ. The CDR3 spells CASSLAQGGTGELFF. The CDR3 bases are TGTGCCAGCAGCTTGGCACAGGGAGGAACCGGGGAGCTGTTTTTT.

The chain combines TRBV5-1 with TRBJ2-1; D perhaps matches TRBD1 (7 bases). Germline V gene data show CDR1 as SGHRS and CDR2 as YFSETQ. Trimming removed 0 bases at V and 1 base at J, with 11 bases between. The CDR3 runs to 16 residues. The CDR3, as DNA: TGCGCCAGCAGCTTGGTCGCAGGGGGGTCCTACAATGAGCAGTTCTTC. It encodes CASSLVAGGSYNEQFF.

The chain combines TRBV30 with TRBJ1-3; perhaps TRBD1 as D (5 bases). V was shortened by 0 bases and J by 0 bases, with 9 bases between the two germline ends. The CDR3 contains 15 residues. Germline V gene lookup returns CDR1 GTSNPN and CDR2 SVGIG (reference sequence). The CDR3: CAWSVWDHSGNTIYF. Here the CDR3 DNA reads TGTGCCTGGAGTGTTTGGGACCACTCTGGAAACACCATATATTTT.

This rearrangement joins TRBV30 to TRBJ2-1; 7 nucleotides line up with TRBD2. CDR3 length equals 15 residues. Trimming took 0 bases from V and 5 from J; bases not matched to a gene: 7. CDR1 and CDR2 from the germline V gene are GTSNPN and SVGIG (reference sequence). The CDR3 region has the DNA TGTGCCTGGAGTGTATATGGGACTATCCACAATGAGCAGTTCTTC. Encoded protein: CAWSVYGTIHNEQFF.

The chain couples TRBV11-1 to TRBJ2-7, with 11 bases fitting TRBD1. V shed 3 bases and J 7 bases; nucleotides not matched to a gene: 5. CDR3 size: 14 residues. CDR1 SGHAT and CDR2 FQDESV come from the germline V gene (reference sequence). CDR3 sequence reads: CASSFGQGAEEQYF. Here the CDR3 DNA reads TGTGCCAGCAGCTTTGGACAGGGGGCGGAGGAGCAGTACTTC.

The V call is TRBV9, the J call TRBJ1-6; perhaps TRBD1 as D (5 bases). Per the germline V gene, CDR1 is SGDLS and CDR2 is YYNGEE. Between the trimmed V and J ends, which lost 3 bases and 9 bases, there was a span of 16 bases. CDR3 length: 15 residues. The CDR3 DNA reads as TGTGCCAGCAGCGAAACCGGGACGGCGGGTTCACCCCTCCACTTT. Translating gives CASSETGTAGSPLHF.

This chain links TRBV2 with TRBJ2-3, with 8 bases identical to TRBD2. CDR1 and CDR2 from the germline V gene are SNHLY and FYNNEI. The CDR3 totals 14 residues. The trim removed 6 bases at V and 4 bases at J, leaving 6 bases unmatched. In DNA, the CDR3 is TGTGCCAGCAGCTCGGGACTAGTGCCAGATACGCAGTATTTT. Protein product: CASSSGLVPDTQYF. The full variable domain, its missing parts supplied by reference TRBV2 and TRBJ2-3, is EPEVTQTPSHQVTQMGQEVILRCVPISNHLYFYWYRQILGQKVEFLVSFYNNEISEKSEIFDDQFSVERPDGSNFTLKIRSTKLEDSAMYFCASSSGLVPDTQYFGPGTRLTVL.

The J gene is TRBJ1-1, the V gene TRBV12-5; TRBD1 matches 8 bases. This CDR3 has 13 residues. Germline CDR1 is LGHNT and CDR2 is FRNRAP. The trim removed 6 bases at V and 11 bases at J, leaving 11 bases unmatched. The CDR3 loop reads CASGWDRPTAAFF. The DNA of the CDR3 is TGTGCTAGTGGCTGGGACAGGCCTACTGCGGCTTTCTTT.

J is TRBJ1-6 and V is TRBV27; 9 nucleotides align to TRBD1. CDR1 and CDR2 from the germline V gene are MNHEY and SMNVEV (reference sequence). After removal of 5 bases from V and 7 bases from J, the junction contained 9 bases not matched to a gene. The CDR3 is 16 amino acids. The chain's CDR3 is CASSPSGTGRNSPLHF. The CDR3 region has the DNA TGTGCCAGCAGTCCGTCCGGGACAGGGAGGAATTCACCCCTCCACTTT.

This sequence joins TRBV18 and TRBJ2-1; 10 nucleotides match TRBD2. V trimming: 2 bases; J trimming: 0 bases; junction bases outside the gene matches: 7. This CDR3 spans 18 amino acids. CDR1 and CDR2 (germline): KGHSH, LQKENI. The CDR3 nucleotides are TGTGCCAGCTCACCAGAACTAGCGGGACTAACCTCCTACAATGAGCAGTTCTTC. This encodes CASSPELAGLTSYNEQFF. Filled out from reference TRBV18 and TRBJ2-1, the complete variable domain reads NAGVMQNPRHLVRRRGQEARLRCSPMKGHSHVYWYRQLPEEGLKFMVYLQKENIIDESGMPKERFSAEFPKEGPSILRIQQVVRGDSAAYFCASSPELAGLTSYNEQFFGPGTRLTVL.

This chain's CDR3 is CASSLGWVQGGTEAFF. The CDR3 region has the DNA TGTGCCAGCAGCTTAGGGTGGGTGCAGGGAGGAACTGAAGCTTTCTTT. J is TRBJ1-1 and V is TRBV11-2, with D maybe TRBD1 (5 bases). This CDR3 has 16 residues. Germline CDR1 reads SGHAT; CDR2 reads FQNNGV. The V and J ends lost 1 base and 5 bases respectively, with 17 bases between them. The complete variable domain, with remaining parts taken from reference TRBV11-2 and TRBJ1-1, reads EAGVAQSPRYKIIEKRQSVAFWCNPISGHATLYWYQQILGQGPKLLIQFQNNGVVDDSQLPKDRFSAERLKGVDSTLKIQPAKLEDSAVYLCASSLGWVQGGTEAFFGQGTRLTVV.

The V and J genes are TRBV7-2 and TRBJ2-1, with TRBD2 matching 7 bases. Germline CDR1 and CDR2: SGHTA and FQGNSA. The CDR3 loop spans 15 amino acids. V lost 5 bases, J lost 5 bases, and 9 bases stayed unmatched. DNA of the CDR3: TGTGCCAGCAGCCTCGGGGGAGGGTTGGACAATGAGCAGTTCTTC. This translates into CASSLGGGLDNEQFF.

V and J are TRBV14 and TRBJ2-7; D gene unclear. V shed 0 bases and J shed 3 bases, with 9 bases lying between them. The germline CDR1 and CDR2 sequences are SGHDN and FVKESK. The CDR3 is made up of 14 amino acids. The CDR3 reads CASSQERLYYEQYF. The CDR3 DNA reads TGTGCCAGCAGCCAAGAGAGGCTCTACTACGAGCAGTACTTC.

J is TRBJ1-5 and V is TRBV29-1; the D gene is possibly TRBD1 (5 bases). V lost 4 bases to trimming and J lost 0 bases, with 10 bases between them. The CDR3 length is 14 residues. Germline CDR1 SQVTM, CDR2 ANQGSEA. The CDR3 DNA sequence: TGCAGCGTTGTGACAGCTAATAGCAATCAGCCCCAGCATTTT. Its protein is CSVVTANSNQPQHF.